The next 10 T cell receptor beta chains were all read from a single sample in a study of cytomegalovirus exposure and HLA in healthy donors. Primers for the PCR totalled 60 Vbeta and 13 Jbeta. Profiled with immunoSEQ multiplex PCR; TCRdb holds only in-frame clones, not every one. Its clone listing holds around 150,000 clones. Sequencing was done on a sample of PBMCs. These receptors all stem from a woman aged 55-69 years in good health and CMV-seronegative.

The chain couples TRBV9 to TRBJ1-1; D not certain. The CDR3 has 14 residues. CDR1 is SGDLS, CDR2 YYNGEE, per germline. V was cut by 1 base and J by 5 bases, with 12 bases left in between. CDR3 protein: CASSVQTTNTEAFF. The CDR3 DNA follows: TGTGCCAGCAGCGTACAGACTACCAATACTGAAGCTTTCTTT.

V is TRBV11-2 and J is TRBJ2-7; D remains ambiguous. Deletions cut 3 bases from V and 7 bases from J, with 10 bases between. This CDR3 has 12 amino acids. Germline CDR1 is SGHAT and CDR2 is FQNNGV. The CDR3 DNA sequence: TGTGCCAGCAGCTTGTTGAGAAAAGAGCAGTACTTC. Its translation is CASSLLRKEQYF. Drawing the rest from reference TRBV11-2 and TRBJ2-7, the complete variable domain is EAGVAQSPRYKIIEKRQSVAFWCNPISGHATLYWYQQILGQGPKLLIQFQNNGVVDDSQLPKDRFSAERLKGVDSTLKIQPAKLEDSAVYLCASSLLRKEQYFGPGTRLTVT.

J is TRBJ2-2 and V is TRBV2; 9 bases align to TRBD1. CDR1 and CDR2 (germline): SNHLY, FYNNEI. The CDR3 spans 16 residues. J lost 5 bases, V lost 7 bases, and 11 bases had no gene match. CDR3 residues: CASNHPNRGLTGELFF. The CDR3 bases are TGTGCCAGCAACCACCCGAACAGGGGGCTTACCGGGGAGCTGTTTTTT.

The rearrangement joins TRBV4-3 to TRBJ1-1, with TRBD1 identical over 7 bases. The CDR3 has 16 amino acids. The V segment lost 1 base and the J segment 4 bases; nucleotides outside the gene matches: 9. In germline, CDR1 is LGHNA, CDR2 YSLEER. CDR3 DNA sequence: TGCGCCAGCAGCCAAGTAGGCAGGGGGGCAGGCACTGAAGCTTTCTTT. Amino acid sequence: CASSQVGRGAGTEAFF.

The V and J genes are TRBV18 and TRBJ1-1; D is possibly TRBD1 (5 bases). Trimming took 2 bases from V and 4 from J, leaving 11 bases between them. This CDR3 contains 14 residues. The germline CDR1 and CDR2 sequences are KGHSH and LQKENI. As DNA, the CDR3 is TGTGCCAGCTCACCATGGGGCGCTGGCACTGAAGCTTTCTTT. It encodes CASSPWGAGTEAFF.

V gene TRBV4-3 combines with J gene TRBJ2-5; D may be TRBD2 (7 bases). The CDR3 is 15 amino acids. From germline, CDR1 is LGHNA and CDR2 YSLEER. The V end lost 4 bases, the J end lost 5 bases, and 17 bases lay between the germline ends. Here the CDR3 DNA reads TGCGCCAGCAGCCGAAGAGGGGGGGGGAAGGAGACCCAGTACTTC. Protein sequence: CASSRRGGGKETQYF.

The chain recombines TRBV15 with TRBJ2-5, with 7 bases fitting TRBD1. Germline-derived CDR1 and CDR2 are LNHNV and YYDKDF (reference sequence). V lost 4 bases to trimming and J lost 5 bases; unmatched junction nucleotides: 10. The CDR3 contains 15 residues. The CDR3 region is CATSTQGTAGETQYF. The CDR3 nucleotides are TGTGCCACCAGCACCCAAGGGACAGCCGGGGAGACCCAGTACTTC.

The chain carries TRBV11-2 and TRBJ1-1; a possible D gene is TRBD1 (6 bases). Trimming removed 5 bases at V and 1 base at J, with 17 bases between. The CDR3 has 16 amino acids. CDR1 and CDR2 (germline): SGHAT, FQNNGV. The CDR3 DNA reads TGTGCCAGCAGCCCCTCTTCGGGGGGGCAGAACACTGAAGCTTTCTTT. Translation: CASSPSSGGQNTEAFF.

The chain carries TRBV5-6 and TRBJ1-1; tentatively, D is TRBD1 (6 bases). This CDR3 has 12 amino acids. Trimming left V 0 bases short and J 6 bases short, with 6 bases between. Germline CDR1 reads SGHDT; CDR2 reads YYEEEE. This chain's CDR3 is CASSLEGAEAFF. The DNA for the CDR3 is TGTGCCAGCAGCTTGGAGGGGGCTGAAGCTTTCTTT.

The rearrangement links TRBV6-7 to TRBJ1-5; perhaps TRBD1 as D (6 bases). Being an ORF, TRBV6-7 has a function that is uncertain. The CDR3 is made up of 15 amino acids. The V and J ends lost 5 bases and 0 bases respectively, with 11 bases between them. This CDR3 reads CASSKQGHSNQPQHF. In DNA, the CDR3 is TGTGCCAGCAGTAAACAGGGACATAGCAATCAGCCCCAGCATTTT.